A selection of T cell receptor beta chains follows, all from one sample in a study of technical replicates of blood from several donors. Using immunoSEQ multiplex PCR, the repertoire was profiled, and TCRdb retains in-frame clones only, with some absent. The sample contains over 90,000 clones, 95% of which appear only once. The sequencing input was T cells isolated from PBMCs. The source of these receptors is a human donor in good health. CDR3s include the opening cysteine and the closing phenylalanine or tryptophan. The D gene is left open where the match is weak. Expanded clones are given a class, and other clones once, few, many or no size at all.

J: TRBJ2-7
V: TRBV7-2
D: TRBD1
size: .
DNA: TGTGCCAGCAGCTTGCGTCGGACAGGGGGCCTTTACGAGCAGTACTTC
CDR3: CASSLRRTGGLYEQYF

J: TRBJ1-2
V: TRBV18
D: .
size: .
DNA: TGTGCCAGCTCACCTGGGGACATTTTGTATGGCTACACCTTC
CDR3: CASSPGDILYGYTF

J: TRBJ1-4
V: TRBV29-1
D: TRBD1
size: .
DNA: TGCAGCGTCAGGACAGGGGGGAATGAAAAACTGTTTTTT
CDR3: CSVRTGGNEKLFF

J: TRBJ2-7
V: TRBV27
D: TRBD2
size: .
DNA: TGTGCCAGCAGTTCATACCCACTAGCGGGAGGGCCGTACGAGCAGTACTTC
CDR3: CASSSYPLAGGPYEQYF

J: TRBJ1-2
V: TRBV4-1
D: .
size: .
DNA: TGCGCCAGCAGCCAAGAGCTAGCGGTGGGCTATGGCTACACCTTC
CDR3: CASSQELAVGYGYTF

J: TRBJ2-7
V: TRBV19
D: TRBD2
size: .
DNA: TGTGCCAGTAGTCCCGGGACTAGCGGTTACGAGCAGTACTTC
CDR3: CASSPGTSGYEQYF

J: TRBJ1-4
V: TRBV9
D: .
size: once
DNA: TGTGCCAGCAGTAGCACAGGGACTAATGAAAAACTGTTTTTT
CDR3: CASSSTGTNEKLFF

J: TRBJ2-7
V: TRBV4-2
D: TRBD2
size: .
DNA: TGTGCCAGCAGCCAAGGGCAGCGGGGGGTGGACGAGCAGTACTTC
CDR3: CASSQGQRGVDEQYF

J: TRBJ2-1
V: TRBV7-6
D: TRBD2
size: .
DNA: TGTGCCAGCAGCTTAATAGCTAGCGGGAGCTCCTACAATGAGCAGTTCTTC
CDR3: CASSLIASGSSYNEQFF

J: TRBJ2-3
V: TRBV19
D: .
size: .
DNA: TGTGCCAGTAGAGAGCGGCGGGGCACAGATACGCAGTATTTT
CDR3: CASRERRGTDTQYF

J: TRBJ2-2
V: TRBV19
D: TRBD1
size: .
DNA: TGTGCCAGTAGTATTACAGGGGGGACCGGGGAGCTGTTTTTT
CDR3: CASSITGGTGELFF

J: TRBJ1-2
V: TRBV14
D: .
size: .
DNA: TGCGCCAGCAGCCCCCAGGGTTATGGCTACACCTTC
CDR3: CASSPQGYGYTF

J: TRBJ1-2
V: TRBV19
D: .
size: once
DNA: TGTGCCAGTAGTAGCTGGGCCGAGCCCTATGGCTACACCTTC
CDR3: CASSSWAEPYGYTF

J: TRBJ1-2
V: TRBV2
D: TRBD1
size: .
DNA: TGTGCCAGCAGCGGGGACAGGGACTATGGCTACACCTTC
CDR3: CASSGDRDYGYTF

J: TRBJ2-5
V: TRBV2
D: TRBD2
size: .
DNA: TGTGCCAGCAGTGAACTAGCGGGAGGAGAGACCCAGTACTTC
CDR3: CASSELAGGETQYF

J: TRBJ2-1
V: TRBV7-9
D: TRBD2
size: .
DNA: TGTGCCAGCAGCTTAGCGGGACTACCTAATGAGCAGTTCTTC
CDR3: CASSLAGLPNEQFF

J: TRBJ1-2
V: TRBV25-1
D: .
size: .
DNA: TGTGCCAGCACACAAGGCGGGATCGGGAAGGGCTACACCTTC
CDR3: CASTQGGIGKGYTF

J: TRBJ2-3
V: TRBV4-1
D: .
size: once
DNA: TGCGCCAGCAGCCAAGAGCTAGCGAGCACAGATACGCAGTATTTT
CDR3: CASSQELASTDTQYF

J: TRBJ1-5
V: TRBV4-1
D: .
size: once
DNA: TGCGCCAGCAGCCAAGATCGCTGGAGTAGGGGTTACAGCAATCAGCCCCAGCATTTT
CDR3: CASSQDRWSRGYSNQPQHF

J: TRBJ2-1
V: TRBV5-4
D: .
size: once
DNA: TGTGCCAGCAGCTTCAAACGGGGGGCCGAGGGCAATGAGCAGTTCTTC
CDR3: CASSFKRGAEGNEQFF

J: TRBJ2-1
V: TRBV18
D: .
size: .
DNA: TGTGCCAGCTCACCACGTACAGACCCGACCTACAATGAGCAGTTCTTC
CDR3: CASSPRTDPTYNEQFF

J: TRBJ1-4
V: TRBV7-9
D: TRBD1
size: .
DNA: TGTGCCAGCAGCTTGGGAGTGGGGGACAGGACTGAAAAACTGTTTTTT
CDR3: CASSLGVGDRTEKLFF

J: TRBJ2-1
V: TRBV4-1
D: TRBD2
size: .
DNA: TGCGCCAGCAGCTACACTAGCGGGGGGTACAATGAGCAGTTCTTC
CDR3: CASSYTSGGYNEQFF

J: TRBJ2-1
V: TRBV9
D: TRBD2
size: .
DNA: TGTGCCAGCAGCGAGGGGATCACGGGACCACTAGCGAAGGGGCAGTTCTTC
CDR3: CASSEGITGPLAKGQFF

J: TRBJ2-1
V: TRBV19
D: TRBD2
size: .
DNA: TGTGCCAGTAGTCTAATACCCCGACTAGCGGGAGTCATGGGTGAGCAGTTCTTC
CDR3: CASSLIPRLAGVMGEQFF

J: TRBJ2-3
V: TRBV5-4
D: TRBD2
size: .
DNA: TGTGCCAGCAGCTTGGAGGGCGCGGGAGGTGATACGCAGTATTTT
CDR3: CASSLEGAGGDTQYF

J: TRBJ1-5
V: TRBV7-8
D: .
size: .
DNA: TGTGCCAGCAGCTTAGGCGGGGGCCGGCAGCCCCAGCATTTT
CDR3: CASSLGGGRQPQHF

J: TRBJ2-7
V: TRBV28
D: .
size: .
DNA: TGTGCCAGCAGTTTATTCTTCGGGTCTTACTCCTACGAGCAGTACTTC
CDR3: CASSLFFGSYSYEQYF

J: TRBJ2-4
V: TRBV7-9
D: .
size: .
DNA: TGTGCCAGCAGCCCCCAGGGCTACAAAAACATTCAGTACTTC
CDR3: CASSPQGYKNIQYF

J: TRBJ2-1
V: TRBV18
D: TRBD1
size: .
DNA: TGTGCCAGCTCACCAAACAGGGGGGAGTACAATGAGCAGTTCTTC
CDR3: CASSPNRGEYNEQFF

J: TRBJ2-6
V: TRBV19
D: .
size: .
DNA: TGTGCCACTTCTACGCGGGTCAGCTCTGGGGCCAACGTCCTGACTTTC
CDR3: CATSTRVSSGANVLTF

J: TRBJ2-7
V: TRBV11-2
D: .
size: .
DNA: TGTGCCAGCGCCTGGGGAGGGGGAACCTACGAGCAGTACTTC
CDR3: CASAWGGGTYEQYF

J: TRBJ2-1
V: TRBV10-3
D: .
size: .
DNA: TGTGCCATCAACCGCGCACTACTCAATGAGCAGTTCTTC
CDR3: CAINRALLNEQFF

J: TRBJ2-6
V: TRBV13
D: .
size: .
DNA: TGTGCCAGCAGCTTATCCCCACTAGTCTCTGGGGCCAACGTCCTGACTTTC
CDR3: CASSLSPLVSGANVLTF

J: TRBJ1-2
V: TRBV5-1
D: TRBD1
size: .
DNA: TGCGCCAGCACCAGGCCGGGACAGTTCTATGGCTACACCTTC
CDR3: CASTRPGQFYGYTF

J: TRBJ1-2
V: TRBV28
D: TRBD1
size: .
DNA: TGTGCCAGCAGTTCGGGACAGGGGTATGGCTACACCTTC
CDR3: CASSSGQGYGYTF

J: TRBJ2-5
V: TRBV29-1
D: TRBD1
size: .
DNA: TGCAGCGCTAACAGGGGGCTGGGGACCCAGTACTTC
CDR3: CSANRGLGTQYF

J: TRBJ1-1
V: TRBV4-1
D: TRBD1
size: .
DNA: TGCGCCAGCAGCCAAGAAGGACAGGCGAACACTGAAGCTTTCTTT
CDR3: CASSQEGQANTEAFF

J: TRBJ2-2
V: TRBV15
D: .
size: .
DNA: TGTGCCACCAGCAGAGTGTCAGCGAACACCGGGGAGCTGTTTTTT
CDR3: CATSRVSANTGELFF

J: TRBJ2-2
V: TRBV7-9
D: TRBD1
size: .
DNA: TGTGCCAGCGGAAGGACAGGGGTGACTTTGACCGGGGAGCTGTTTTTT
CDR3: CASGRTGVTLTGELFF

J: TRBJ1-1
V: TRBV2
D: .
size: .
DNA: TGTGCCAGCAGCGCGGGGACGAACACTGAAGCTTTCTTT
CDR3: CASSAGTNTEAFF

J: TRBJ1-1
V: TRBV5-1
D: .
size: .
DNA: TGCGCCAGCAGCTTAACCGGGACAAGGAACACTGAAGCTTTCTTT
CDR3: CASSLTGTRNTEAFF

J: TRBJ2-7
V: TRBV4-2
D: TRBD2
size: .
DNA: TGTGCCAGCAGCCAAGATCGTACTAGCGGGAGTCCCTACGAGCAGTACTTC
CDR3: CASSQDRTSGSPYEQYF

J: TRBJ1-4
V: TRBV2
D: .
size: .
DNA: TGTGCCAGCAGTGAAGAAGGCGGAAAACTGTTTTTT
CDR3: CASSEEGGKLFF

J: TRBJ1-5
V: TRBV7-9
D: .
size: .
DNA: TGTGCCAGCAGCTTAGATTTCTCTCAGCCCCAGCATTTT
CDR3: CASSLDFSQPQHF

J: TRBJ2-7
V: TRBV6-4
D: .
size: once
DNA: TGTGCCAGCAGTGCAAAATGGGGCGGCGAGCAGTACTTC
CDR3: CASSAKWGGEQYF

J: TRBJ2-1
V: TRBV30
D: TRBD1
size: .
DNA: TGTGCCTTTTCCGGGACAGGGATCAATGAGCAGTTCTTC
CDR3: CAFSGTGINEQFF

J: TRBJ1-6
V: TRBV6-1
D: TRBD1
size: once
DNA: TGTGCCTCATTAAGGGGGCTACTCCACTTT
CDR3: CASLRGLLHF

J: TRBJ2-7
V: TRBV6-1
D: .
size: .
DNA: TGTGCCAGCAGTGGGAGTTTTTTCTACGAGCAGTACTTC
CDR3: CASSGSFFYEQYF

J: TRBJ2-2
V: TRBV5-6
D: TRBD2
size: .
DNA: TGTGCCAGCAGCTTGTGGGGAGGGCTCGGGAACACCGGGGAGCTGTTTTTT
CDR3: CASSLWGGLGNTGELFF

J: TRBJ2-7
V: TRBV10-1
D: TRBD1
size: .
DNA: TGCGCCAGCAGTGCCTACGGGACAGGGAACTACGAGCAGTACTTC
CDR3: CASSAYGTGNYEQYF

J: TRBJ2-1
V: TRBV27
D: .
size: .
DNA: TGTGCCAGCAGTTTAGTCCAAACTAGCTACAATGAGCAGTTCTTC
CDR3: CASSLVQTSYNEQFF

J: TRBJ2-3
V: TRBV11-3
D: .
size: .
DNA: TGTGCCAGCAGCCTTTTCCCCGCAGATACGCAGTATTTT
CDR3: CASSLFPADTQYF

J: TRBJ1-2
V: TRBV9
D: TRBD1
size: .
DNA: TGTGCCAGCAGCTCACGAAAAGCCGGGACAGGTCTCCTTGATAACTATGGCTACACCTTC
CDR3: CASSSRKAGTGLLDNYGYTF

J: TRBJ2-3
V: TRBV7-3
D: TRBD2
size: .
DNA: TGTGCCAGCAGCTTAAACAGCGGGGAAACAGATACGCAGTATTTT
CDR3: CASSLNSGETDTQYF

J: TRBJ2-1
V: TRBV28
D: .
size: .
DNA: TGTGCCAGCAGTTTAAGTTCGCGGATAGATGAGCAGTTCTTC
CDR3: CASSLSSRIDEQFF

J: TRBJ2-3
V: TRBV4-1
D: .
size: .
DNA: TGCGCCAGCAGCCGAAACAGGGCCGGCGACACAGATACGCAGTATTTT
CDR3: CASSRNRAGDTDTQYF